Following are 10 T cell receptor beta chains from one sample sequenced in a study of Graves' ophthalmopathy and Graves' hyperthyroidism. The authors amplified TCR beta CDR3 regions, and they did so from RNA transcripts for repertoire sequencing. RT-PCR was first run with HTBI primers, then multiplex PCR in a second round. Each CDR3 protein is one row after TCRdb ran MiXCR on the multiplex PCR reads. The sample includes around 1.1 million distinct CDR3 sequences, 35% to 40% of them seen just once. The sequencing sample was made of peripheral blood or thyroid tissue (not recorded which). The source is an adult man with Graves' hyperthyroidism.

This clonotype was seen a few times. The V call is TRBV2, the J call TRBJ1-5, with D uncertain. This CDR3 spans 15 amino acids. Trimming removed 3 bases from V and 7 bases from J, with 16 bases in between. Looked up from germline, CDR1 is SNHLY and CDR2 is FYNNEI. The CDR3 DNA reads TGTGCCAGCAGTGATCGTCAGTCAGCCGGCCAGCCCCAGCATTTT. Amino acid sequence: CASSDRQSAGQPQHF.

Ten or more counts support this clonotype. This chain joins TRBV29-1 and TRBJ2-2; 11 positions agree with TRBD2. Trimming cost V 4 bases and J 0 bases; bases outside gene matches: 13. Germline lookup yields CDR1 SQVTM and CDR2 ANQGSEA. The CDR3 has 19 residues. The CDR3 loop reads CSVVLLAGGSVSNTGELFF. In DNA, the CDR3 is TGCAGCGTTGTACTGCTAGCGGGAGGATCGGTTTCGAACACCGGGGAGCTGTTTTTT.

This clonotype was seen only a few times. V is TRBV6-2 or TRBV6-3 and J is TRBJ1-5; no definite D call. Germline V gives CDR1 MNHEY, CDR2 SVGEGT. Trimming took 8 bases from V and 4 from J, leaving 9 bases between them. The CDR3 has 12 residues. CDR3 amino acids: CASENPNQPQHF. For the CDR3, the DNA is TGTGCCAGCGAAAACCCTAATCAGCCCCAGCATTTT.

This clonotype was seen repeatedly, ten times or more. The genes are TRBV6-5 and TRBJ2-6, with TRBD1 matching 8 bases. The CDR3 is made up of 15 amino acids. Germline V gives CDR1 MNHEY, CDR2 SVGAGI. The V segment lost 6 bases and the J segment 2 bases; nucleotides outside the gene matches: 3. The CDR3 loop is CASRPDRAGANVLTF. CDR3 bases: TGTGCCAGCAGGCCGGACAGGGCTGGGGCCAACGTCCTGACTTTC.

This clonotype was observed many times. The chain joins TRBV30 to TRBJ1-3, with a tentative D call TRBD1 (6 bases). The CDR3 runs to 13 residues. Germline assignment: CDR1 GTSNPN and CDR2 SVGIG (reference sequence). V was pared by 8 bases and J by 0 bases, with 11 bases between. The CDR3 reads CALKGVSGNTIYF. The CDR3 DNA sequence: TGTGCCCTAAAGGGGGTCTCTGGAAACACCATATATTTT.

This clonotype turned up a few times. The chain recombines TRBV2 with TRBJ2-2; D remains unclear. The V and J ends lost 2 bases and 5 bases respectively, with 9 bases between them. This CDR3 contains 14 residues. Germline V gene lookup returns CDR1 SNHLY and CDR2 FYNNEI. The CDR3 nucleotides read TGTGCCAGCAGTGAACGGGTGGGGACCGGGGAGCTGTTTTTT. Encoded protein: CASSERVGTGELFF. The entire variable domain, with the rest obtained from reference TRBV2 and TRBJ2-2, is as follows: EPEVTQTPSHQVTQMGQEVILRCVPISNHLYFYWYRQILGQKVEFLVSFYNNEISEKSEIFDDQFSVERPDGSNFTLKIRSTKLEDSAMYFCASSERVGTGELFFGEGSRLTVL.

J is TRBJ1-1 and V is TRBV20-1; D is unresolved. The V gene's germline CDR1 is DFQATT and CDR2 SNEGSKA (reference sequence). With 0 bases removed from V and 4 bases from J, the gap between germline ends came to 12 bases. This CDR3 region has 14 residues. CDR3 DNA sequence: TGCAGTGCTAGAGATGCGGGTGGAGTCACTGAAGCTTTCTTT. This sequence encodes CSARDAGGVTEAFF.

The chain links TRBV12-3 or TRBV12-4 to TRBJ2-5; 7 nucleotides line up with TRBD2. Unmatched junction bases numbered 7, after V lost 2 bases and J lost 7 bases. The CDR3 runs 14 residues. The CDR3 loop is CASSLMAGAATQYF. For the CDR3, the DNA is TGTGCCAGCAGTTTAATGGCGGGAGCGGCGACCCAGTACTTC.

This clonotype turned up a few times. V and J are TRBV20-1 and TRBJ1-2; 10 bases fit TRBD1. The germline gives CDR1 DFQATT, CDR2 SNEGSKA (reference sequence). V shed 0 bases and J 6 bases; nucleotides not matched to a gene: 4. The CDR3 loop spans 14 amino acids. DNA of the CDR3: TGCAGTGCTAGAGATGACAGGGGGCCGGATGGCTACACCTTC. This codes for CSARDDRGPDGYTF.

This clonotype was picked up many times. V gene TRBV7-9 combines with J gene TRBJ1-2; 7 bases are shared with TRBD1. The germline CDR1 and CDR2 sequences are SEHNR and FQNEAQ (reference sequence). CDR3 size: 13 residues. Trimming cost V 3 bases and J 6 bases; bases outside gene matches: 4. The CDR3 sequence: CASSFDREDGYTF. The CDR3 DNA reads TGTGCCAGCAGCTTTGACAGGGAGGATGGCTACACCTTC.